This T cell receptor (beta chain) was retrieved from a study of naive and memory T cell subsets. Regarding the study as a whole: Over 95% of naive TCR sequences appeared only once after error correction, unlike memory subsets.

Many counts were recorded for this clonotype. Its specificity is not known. Overnight CMV lysate stimulation of fresh PBMCs defined donor CMV status by CD4+ IFNgamma. The beta constant-region primer was an equimolar mix of two oligonucleotides covering TRBC1 and TRBC2. The ligated cDNA underwent four PCR rounds using SP2 and nested alpha and beta constant-region primers. A 12-nucleotide UMI and the SP2 primer were added to the cDNA 3' end by oligonucleotide ligation. TCRdb itself ran the UMI-ligation and nested PCR reads through MiXCR, one entry per CDR3 protein. Of tens of thousands of distinct CDR3 sequences listed, approximately 8.8% are singletons. The germline CDR1 and CDR2 sequences are PRHDT and FYEKMQ (reference sequence). With 2 bases clipped from V and 0 bases from J, the junction kept 4 bases outside the gene matches. The CDR3 has 16 amino acids.

This sequence was found in a human donor in good health. Sequencing was performed on central memory CD8+ T cells from blood. The rearrangement links TRBV13 to TRBJ2-1, with TRBD2 matching over 7 bases. CDR3 loop: CASSLPGGSSYNEQFF. As DNA, the CDR3 is TGTGCCAGCAGCTTACCGGGCGGGAGCTCCTACAATGAGCAGTTCTTC.